The 19 T cell receptor beta chains reported below all come from one sample, sequenced in a study of CD8 T cells in Susac syndrome. cDNA came from roughly 0.53 to 1 ug RNA primed by random hexamers. Each CDR3 protein gets one entry after TCRdb re-called the immunoSEQ multiplex PCR reads with MiXCR. The data contain tens of thousands of distinct CDR3 sequences, 90% to 95% of them singletons. Sequencing was done on a sample of CD4+ T cells from PBMCs. These receptors all stem from a human donor with Susac syndrome.

The chain recombines TRBV7-8 with TRBJ2-1, with D hard to call. Germline values: CDR1 SGHVS, CDR2 FQNEAQ. The CDR3 spans 13 residues. Trimming removed 2 bases at V and 5 bases at J, with 7 bases between. The CDR3 DNA sequence: TGTGCCAGCAGCTTATCCCGGGACAATGAGCAGTTCTTC. Translation: CASSLSRDNEQFF.

The genes are TRBV4-1 and TRBJ2-4; D gene unclear. V was clipped by 1 base and J by 6 bases, with 13 bases between them. This CDR3 has 15 amino acids. Germline V gives CDR1 MGHRA, CDR2 YSYEKL. CDR3 region: CASSQGLLAPNIQYF. In nucleotides, the CDR3 is TGCGCCAGCAGCCAAGGGTTATTAGCACCAAACATTCAGTACTTC.

This chain joins TRBV12-3 or TRBV12-4 and TRBJ2-3, with TRBD2 as a possible D gene (6 bases). This CDR3 contains 14 residues. The V end was cut by 11 bases, the J end by 2 bases, with 17 bases between. In DNA form, the CDR3 reads TGTGCCTCGCAGAGGCGGGGATCCACAGATACGCAGTATTTT. It is translated as CASQRRGSTDTQYF.

This chain connects TRBV9 to TRBJ1-4, with 7 bases fitting TRBD1. Germline V gene lookup returns CDR1 SGDLS and CDR2 YYNGEE. Trimming cost V 4 bases and J 6 bases; bases outside gene matches: 9. The CDR3 length is 15 residues. CDR3 in DNA: TGTGCCAGCAGCCCCCAGGGGGGCGCAGATGAAAAACTGTTTTTT. Translating it yields CASSPQGGADEKLFF.

The genes are TRBV18 and TRBJ2-1; D possibly corresponds to TRBD1 (6 bases). The CDR3 has 15 amino acids. The V end was cut by 3 bases, the J end by 0 bases, with 9 bases between. In germline, CDR1 is KGHSH, CDR2 LQKENI. Here the CDR3 reads CASSPTGRSYNEQFF. For the CDR3, the DNA is TGTGCCAGCTCACCGACAGGACGCTCCTACAATGAGCAGTTCTTC.

V gene TRBV20-1 combines with J gene TRBJ2-5; D possibly matches TRBD1 or TRBD2 (5 bases each). V was trimmed by 0 bases and J by 2 bases, leaving 10 bases between them. Germline V CDR1 and CDR2: DFQATT, SNEGSKA (reference sequence). CDR3 length: 14 residues. This CDR3 reads CSARDGDPQETQYF. In DNA form, the CDR3 reads TGCAGTGCTAGAGATGGGGACCCGCAAGAGACCCAGTACTTC.

The V and J genes are TRBV7-2 and TRBJ2-5, with D perhaps matching TRBD1 (5 bases). V lost 5 bases, J lost 3 bases, and 10 bases lay in between. This CDR3 has 13 amino acids. The germline CDR1 and CDR2 sequences are SGHTA and FQGNSA. The chain's CDR3 is CASSRSTEETQYF. As DNA, the CDR3 is TGTGCCAGCAGCCGCTCGACAGAAGAGACCCAGTACTTC.

This rearrangement joins TRBV7-9 to TRBJ2-5, with TRBD1 matching 7 bases. The CDR3 is made up of 13 amino acids. CDR1 is SEHNR, CDR2 FQNEAQ, per germline (reference sequence). V lost 3 bases and J lost 4; bases outside the gene matches: 2. CDR3 in amino acids: CASSFRQGETQYF. DNA for the CDR3: TGTGCCAGCAGCTTTCGACAGGGAGAGACCCAGTACTTC. Based on the CDR3 plus reference TRBV7-9 and TRBJ2-5, the full variable domain is DTGVSQNPRHKITKRGQNVTFRCDPISEHNRLYWYRQTLGQGPEFLTYFQNEAQLEKSRLLSDRFSAERPKGSFSTLEIQRTEQGDSAMYLCASSFRQGETQYFGPGTRLLVL.

This clonotype was recorded only once. The rearrangement links TRBV5-1 to TRBJ1-5, with TRBD1 as a possible D gene (6 bases). Germline V gene lookup returns CDR1 SGHRS and CDR2 YFSETQ. V lost 4 bases and J lost 6, with 14 bases in between. The CDR3 sequence is 14 residues long. The CDR3 sequence is CASSTTGLPQPQHF. In nucleotides, the CDR3 is TGCGCCAGCAGCACAACAGGGCTCCCTCAGCCCCAGCATTTT.

The gene calls are TRBV5-1 and TRBJ2-6; possible D gene TRBD1, 6 bases. The CDR3 has 17 amino acids. Germline V lookup: CDR1 SGHRS, CDR2 YFSETQ. Between the trimmed V and J ends, which lost 1 base and 2 bases, there was a span of 13 bases. CDR3 residues: CASSLLRGGPGANVLTF. Written as DNA, the CDR3 is TGCGCCAGCAGCTTGCTCAGGGGCGGCCCTGGGGCCAACGTCCTGACTTTC.

J is TRBJ1-6 and V is TRBV5-1; a possible D gene is TRBD1 (6 bases). This CDR3 comprises 13 residues. V lost 0 bases and J 10 bases, leaving 8 bases between the germline ends. From germline, CDR1 is SGHRS and CDR2 YFSETQ. In nucleotides, the CDR3 is TGCGCCAGCAGCTTGGACAGGGAATCACCCCTCCACTTT. It translates to CASSLDRESPLHF.

The V call is TRBV6-7, the J call TRBJ1-1, with D hard to call. TRBV6-7 is annotated as an ORF whose role is uncertain. The V end was cut by 2 bases, the J end by 6 bases, with 4 bases between. The CDR3 sequence is 11 residues long. The CDR3 region is CASSYAAEAFF. CDR3 sequence (DNA): TGTGCCAGCAGTTACGCAGCTGAAGCTTTCTTT.

The J gene is TRBJ2-7, the V gene TRBV12-2; TRBD1, the table's D call, lacks a check against the DNA. TRBV12-2 is a documented pseudogene. The CDR3 runs to 15 residues. CDR3 loop: CASRLQARGIYEQYF. For the CDR3, the DNA is TGTGCAAGTCGCTTACAGGCCAGGGGCATTTACGAGCAGTACTTC.

The CDR3 is CASSQQTGGGSTDTQYF. For the CDR3, the DNA is TGCGCCAGCAGCCAACAAACAGGGGGAGGAAGCACAGATACGCAGTATTTT. The chain links TRBV4-3 to TRBJ2-3, with 8 positions matching TRBD1. Germline V gives CDR1 LGHNA, CDR2 YSLEER. With V trimmed by 2 bases and J by 0 bases, 7 bases remained unmatched. The CDR3 contains 17 residues.

Written as DNA, the CDR3 is TGTGCCACCAGCAGAGATATGGTTACCCGCAATCAGCCCCAGCATTTT. Translated, it gives CATSRDMVTRNQPQHF. The V gene is TRBV15, the J gene TRBJ1-5, with unresolved D. CDR3 length: 16 residues. CDR1 and CDR2 (germline): LNHNV, YYDKDF (reference sequence). The V gene lost 0 bases and the J gene lost 2 bases, with 11 bases spanning the gap.

This chain connects TRBV5-4 to TRBJ2-2; no firm D call. V was pared by 4 bases and J by 2 bases, with 6 bases between. This CDR3 comprises 13 residues. CDR1 is SGHNT, CDR2 YYREEE, per germline (reference sequence). The CDR3 coding sequence is TGTGCCAGCAGCGCGTCCAACACCGGGGAGCTGTTTTTT. Translation gives CASSASNTGELFF.

V gene TRBV7-9 combines with J gene TRBJ2-1; D is perhaps TRBD1 (5 bases). The CDR3 runs 13 residues. The V gene lost 2 bases and the J gene lost 10 bases, with 12 bases spanning the gap. Germline V lookup: CDR1 SEHNR, CDR2 FQNEAQ (reference sequence). Here the CDR3 DNA reads TGTGCCAGCAGCTTACTGCAGGGTGGAGAGCAGTTCTTC. This translates into CASSLLQGGEQFF.

V is TRBV5-1 and J is TRBJ2-6; TRBD1 matches 9 bases. CDR1 and CDR2 from the germline V gene are SGHRS and YFSETQ. Trimming removed 4 bases from V and 2 bases from J; junction bases left unmatched: 13. This CDR3 contains 19 residues. The CDR3 loop is CASSPLHRGRGAGANVLTF. The CDR3 region has the DNA TGCGCCAGCAGCCCCTTGCACAGGGGGCGCGGGGCTGGGGCCAACGTCCTGACTTTC.

The CDR3 DNA is TGTGCCAGCAGCTTCCTACAGGGGAACAATGAGCAGTTCTTC. It encodes CASSFLQGNNEQFF. The J gene is TRBJ2-1, the V gene TRBV7-9, with 7 bases identical to TRBD1. CDR3 length: 14 residues. The V gene end was trimmed by 3 bases and the J gene end by 5 bases; junction bases not matched to a gene: 4. The germline gives CDR1 SEHNR, CDR2 FQNEAQ (reference sequence).